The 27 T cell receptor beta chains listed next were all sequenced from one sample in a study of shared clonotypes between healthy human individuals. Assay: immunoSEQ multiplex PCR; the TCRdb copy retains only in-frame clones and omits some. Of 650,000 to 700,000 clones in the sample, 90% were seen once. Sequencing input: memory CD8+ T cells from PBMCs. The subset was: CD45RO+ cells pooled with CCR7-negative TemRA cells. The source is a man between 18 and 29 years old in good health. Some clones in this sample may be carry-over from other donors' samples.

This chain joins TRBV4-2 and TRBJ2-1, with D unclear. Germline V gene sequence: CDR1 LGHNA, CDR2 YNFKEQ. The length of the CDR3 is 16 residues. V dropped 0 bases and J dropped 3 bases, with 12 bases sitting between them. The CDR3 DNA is TGTGCCAGCAGCCAAGAACTTACGGACCTCTACAATGAGCAGTTCTTC. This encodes CASSQELTDLYNEQFF.

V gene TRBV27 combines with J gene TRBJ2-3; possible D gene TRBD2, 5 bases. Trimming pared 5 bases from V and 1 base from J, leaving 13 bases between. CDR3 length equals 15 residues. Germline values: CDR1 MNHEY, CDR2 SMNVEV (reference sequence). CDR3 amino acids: CASSLLGARTDTQYF. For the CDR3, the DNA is TGTGCCAGCAGTCTCCTGGGAGCTCGCACAGATACGCAGTATTTT.

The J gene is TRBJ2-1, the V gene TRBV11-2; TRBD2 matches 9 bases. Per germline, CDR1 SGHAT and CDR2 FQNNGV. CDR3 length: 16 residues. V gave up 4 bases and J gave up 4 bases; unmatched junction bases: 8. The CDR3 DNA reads TGTGCCAGCAGCTCCCCCCTGGCGGGAGGGTACAATGAGCAGTTCTTC. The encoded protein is CASSSPLAGGYNEQFF.

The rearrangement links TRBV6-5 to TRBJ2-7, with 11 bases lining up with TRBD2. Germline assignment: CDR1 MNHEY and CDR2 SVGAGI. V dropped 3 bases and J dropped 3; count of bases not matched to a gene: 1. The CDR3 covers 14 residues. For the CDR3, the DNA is TGTGCCAGCAGTTATAGCGGGAGGGACTACGAGCAGTACTTC. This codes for CASSYSGRDYEQYF.

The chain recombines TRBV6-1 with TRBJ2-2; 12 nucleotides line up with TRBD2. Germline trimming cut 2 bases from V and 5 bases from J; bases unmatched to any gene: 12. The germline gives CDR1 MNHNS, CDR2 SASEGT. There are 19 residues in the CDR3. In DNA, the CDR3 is TGTGCCAGCAGTGAAAACCTAGCGGGAGGGCCGCGTCCAACCGGGGAGCTGTTTTTT. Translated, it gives CASSENLAGGPRPTGELFF.

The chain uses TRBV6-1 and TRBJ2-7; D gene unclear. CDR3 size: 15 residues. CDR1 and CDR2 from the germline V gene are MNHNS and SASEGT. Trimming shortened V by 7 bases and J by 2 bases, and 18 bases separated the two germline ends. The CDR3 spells CASTVLVDRTYEQYF. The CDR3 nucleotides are TGTGCCAGCACTGTTCTTGTTGATAGAACCTACGAGCAGTACTTC.

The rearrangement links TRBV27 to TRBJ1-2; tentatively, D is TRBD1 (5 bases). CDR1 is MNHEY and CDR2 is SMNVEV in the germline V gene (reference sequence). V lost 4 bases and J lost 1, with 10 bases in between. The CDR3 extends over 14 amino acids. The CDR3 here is CASSSRGGNYGYTF. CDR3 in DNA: TGTGCCAGCAGTTCCCGGGGGGGTAACTATGGCTACACCTTC.

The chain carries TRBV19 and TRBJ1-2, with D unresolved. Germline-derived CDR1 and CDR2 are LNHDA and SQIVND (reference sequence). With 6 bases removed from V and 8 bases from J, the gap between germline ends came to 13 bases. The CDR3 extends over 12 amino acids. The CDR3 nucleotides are TGTGCCAGTAGCGAGAGGCGGCGGGGCTACACCTTC. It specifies CASSERRRGYTF.

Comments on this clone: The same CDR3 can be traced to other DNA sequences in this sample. The CDR3 loop is CASSLGVGTGELFF. CDR3 sequence (DNA): TGTGCCAGCAGTTTAGGGGTTGGCACCGGGGAGCTGTTTTTT. The chain couples TRBV27 to TRBJ2-2; D is undetermined. V lost 2 bases and J lost 4, with 8 bases in between. Germline CDR1 MNHEY, CDR2 SMNVEV (reference sequence). The CDR3 has 14 amino acids.

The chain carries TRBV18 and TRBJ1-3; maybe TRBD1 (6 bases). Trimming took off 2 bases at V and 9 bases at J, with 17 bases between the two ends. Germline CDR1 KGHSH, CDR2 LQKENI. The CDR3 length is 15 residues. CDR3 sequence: CASSPKSLDRSTIYF. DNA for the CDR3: TGTGCCAGCTCACCAAAATCGCTCGACAGGAGCACCATATATTTT.

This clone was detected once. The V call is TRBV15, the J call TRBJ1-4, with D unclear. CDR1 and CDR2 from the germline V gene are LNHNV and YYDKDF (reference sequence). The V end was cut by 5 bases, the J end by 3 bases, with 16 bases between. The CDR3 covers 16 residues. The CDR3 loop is CATSAPPAVPNEKLFF. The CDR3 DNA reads TGTGCCACCAGCGCCCCACCGGCAGTTCCTAATGAAAAACTGTTTTTT. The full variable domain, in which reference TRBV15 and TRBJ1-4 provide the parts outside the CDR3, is DAMVIQNPRYQVTQFGKPVTLSCSQTLNHNVMYWYQQKSSQAPKLLFHYYDKDFNNEADTPDNFQSRRPNTSFCFLDIRSPGLGDTAMYLCATSAPPAVPNEKLFFGSGTQLSVL.

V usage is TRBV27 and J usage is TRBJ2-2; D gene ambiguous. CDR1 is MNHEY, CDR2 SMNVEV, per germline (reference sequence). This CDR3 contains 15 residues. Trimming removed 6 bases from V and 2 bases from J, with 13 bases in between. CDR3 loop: CASRQEAGNTGELFF. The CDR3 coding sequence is TGTGCCAGCAGGCAAGAAGCCGGAAACACCGGGGAGCTGTTTTTT.

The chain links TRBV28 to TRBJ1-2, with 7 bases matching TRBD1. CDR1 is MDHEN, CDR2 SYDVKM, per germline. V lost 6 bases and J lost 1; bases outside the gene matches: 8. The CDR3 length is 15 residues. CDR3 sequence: CASSPGTADNYGYTF. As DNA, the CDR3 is TGTGCCAGCAGCCCCGGGACAGCAGATAACTATGGCTACACCTTC.

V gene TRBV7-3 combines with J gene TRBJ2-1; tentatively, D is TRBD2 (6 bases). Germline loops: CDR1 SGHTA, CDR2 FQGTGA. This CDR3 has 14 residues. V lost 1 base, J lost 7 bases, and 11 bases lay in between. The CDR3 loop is CASSLMGGANEQFF. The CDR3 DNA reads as TGTGCCAGCAGCTTAATGGGAGGTGCTAATGAGCAGTTCTTC.

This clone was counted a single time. The chain's CDR3 is CASSQDAVRTMLNYNEQFF. In nucleotides, the CDR3 is TGCGCCAGCAGCCAAGATGCGGTTAGAACGATGTTGAACTACAATGAGCAGTTCTTC. This rearrangement joins TRBV4-3 to TRBJ2-1; D gene ambiguous. V lost 0 bases and J lost 3, with 21 bases in between. The CDR3 spans 19 residues. Germline V gene lookup returns CDR1 LGHNA and CDR2 YSLEER.

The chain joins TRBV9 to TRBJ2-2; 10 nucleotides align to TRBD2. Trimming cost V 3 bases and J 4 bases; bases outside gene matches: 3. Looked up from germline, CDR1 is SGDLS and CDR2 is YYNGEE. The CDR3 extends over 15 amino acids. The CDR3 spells CASSAWTSGTGELFF. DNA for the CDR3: TGTGCCAGCAGCGCGTGGACTAGCGGCACCGGGGAGCTGTTTTTT.

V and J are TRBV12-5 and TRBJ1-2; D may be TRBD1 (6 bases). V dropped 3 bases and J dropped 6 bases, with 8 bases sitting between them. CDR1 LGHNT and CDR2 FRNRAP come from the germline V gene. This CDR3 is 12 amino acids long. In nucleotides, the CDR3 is TGTGCTAGTGGTTTTGAGGGGGATGGCTACACCTTC. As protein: CASGFEGDGYTF.

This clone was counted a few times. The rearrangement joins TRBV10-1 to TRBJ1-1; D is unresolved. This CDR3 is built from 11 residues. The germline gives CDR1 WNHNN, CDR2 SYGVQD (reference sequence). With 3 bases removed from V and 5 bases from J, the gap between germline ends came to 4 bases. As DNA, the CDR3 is TGCGCCAGCAGTGACGGTACTGAAGCTTTCTTT. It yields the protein CASSDGTEAFF.

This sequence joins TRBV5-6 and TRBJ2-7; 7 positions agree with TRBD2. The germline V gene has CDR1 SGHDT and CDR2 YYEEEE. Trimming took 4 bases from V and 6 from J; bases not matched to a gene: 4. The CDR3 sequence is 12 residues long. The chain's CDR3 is CASSPGGGEQYF. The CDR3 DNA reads TGTGCCAGCAGCCCGGGGGGAGGCGAGCAGTACTTC.

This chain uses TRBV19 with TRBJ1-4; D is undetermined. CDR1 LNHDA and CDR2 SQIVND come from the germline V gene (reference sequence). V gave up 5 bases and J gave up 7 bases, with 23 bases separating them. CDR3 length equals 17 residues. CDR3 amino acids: CASSAPIDGRVVEKLFF. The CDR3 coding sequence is TGTGCCAGTAGTGCCCCCATTGATGGTCGAGTGGTTGAAAAACTGTTTTTT. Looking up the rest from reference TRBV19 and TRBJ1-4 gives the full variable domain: DGGITQSPKYLFRKEGQNVTLSCEQNLNHDAMYWYRQDPGQGLRLIYYSQIVNDFQKGDIAEGYSVSREKKESFPLTVTSAQKNPTAFYLCASSAPIDGRVVEKLFFGSGTQLSVL.

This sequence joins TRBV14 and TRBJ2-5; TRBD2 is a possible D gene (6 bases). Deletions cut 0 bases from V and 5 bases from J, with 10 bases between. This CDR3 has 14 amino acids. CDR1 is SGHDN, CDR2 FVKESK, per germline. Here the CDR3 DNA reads TGTGCCAGCAGCCAAGAAACTAGCTATGAGACCCAGTACTTC. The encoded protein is CASSQETSYETQYF. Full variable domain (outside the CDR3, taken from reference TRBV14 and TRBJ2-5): EAGVTQFPSHSVIEKGQTVTLRCDPISGHDNLYWYRRVMGKEIKFLLHFVKESKQDESGMPNNRFLAERTGGTYSTLKVQPAELEDSGVYFCASSQETSYETQYFGPGTRLLVL.

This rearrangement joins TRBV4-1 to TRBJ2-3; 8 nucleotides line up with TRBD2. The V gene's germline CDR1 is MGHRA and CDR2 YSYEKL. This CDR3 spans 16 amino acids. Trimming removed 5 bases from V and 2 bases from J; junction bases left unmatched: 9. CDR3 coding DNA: TGCGCCAGCAGCGCCCAACTAGCGGAATTCACAGATACGCAGTATTTT. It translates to CASSAQLAEFTDTQYF.

The CDR3 sequence: CASSQDGGTDTQYF. The CDR3 DNA sequence: TGTGCCAGCAGCCAAGATGGAGGGACAGATACGCAGTATTTT. The rearrangement uses TRBV14 and TRBJ2-3, with D possibly being TRBD2 (6 bases). CDR3 length equals 14 residues. V lost 0 bases and J lost 3, with 7 bases in between. Germline CDR1 and CDR2: SGHDN and FVKESK. The entire variable domain, with the rest obtained from reference TRBV14 and TRBJ2-3, is as follows: EAGVTQFPSHSVIEKGQTVTLRCDPISGHDNLYWYRRVMGKEIKFLLHFVKESKQDESGMPNNRFLAERTGGTYSTLKVQPAELEDSGVYFCASSQDGGTDTQYFGPGTRLTVL.

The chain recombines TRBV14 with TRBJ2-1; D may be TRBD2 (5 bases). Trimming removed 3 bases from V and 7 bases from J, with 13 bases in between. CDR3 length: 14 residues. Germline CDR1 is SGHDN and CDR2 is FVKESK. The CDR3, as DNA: TGTGCCAGCAGCCACTCATGGGGAGCGAATGAGCAGTTCTTC. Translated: CASSHSWGANEQFF.

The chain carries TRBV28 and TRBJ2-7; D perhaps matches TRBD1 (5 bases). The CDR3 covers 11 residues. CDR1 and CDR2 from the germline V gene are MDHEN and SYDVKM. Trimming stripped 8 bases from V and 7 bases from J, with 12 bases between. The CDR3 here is CASQGLEEQYF. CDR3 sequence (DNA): TGTGCCAGCCAGGGTTTGGAGGAGCAGTACTTC.

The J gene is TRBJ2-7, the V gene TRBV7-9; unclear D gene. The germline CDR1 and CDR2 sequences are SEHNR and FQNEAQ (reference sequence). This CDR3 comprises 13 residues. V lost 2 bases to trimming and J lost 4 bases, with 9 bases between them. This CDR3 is CASSLPPFYEQYF. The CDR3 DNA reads TGTGCCAGCAGCTTACCCCCATTTTACGAGCAGTACTTC.

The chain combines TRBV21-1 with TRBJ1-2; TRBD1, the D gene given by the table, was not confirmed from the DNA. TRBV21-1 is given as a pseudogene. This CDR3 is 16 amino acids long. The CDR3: CASSSPPGPPNYGYTF. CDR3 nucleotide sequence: TGTGCCAGCAGCTCTCCTCCTGGGCCTCCTAACTATGGCTACACCTTC.